This T cell receptor beta chain was captured by sequencing in a study of vaccination and CD4 T cells after COVID-19 (dated by TCRdb to between 2021 and 2023). In terms of the full investigation: Convalescent patients had a positive SARS-CoV-2 result on nasal swab PCR, and of these patients, several had mild disease and one had severe disease. The convalescent cohort comprised six males and four females, including two Hispanic individuals, seven Caucasians, two Asians and one multiracial person. Participants received two doses of either the Pfizer-BioNTech BNT162b2 vaccine (n=8) or the Moderna mRNA-1273 vaccine (n=2). Post-COVID blood samples from convalescent patients were collected a median of roughly 100 days after diagnosis, with a range of 35 to 161 days. The time from the second vaccine dose to post-vaccine blood sampling had a median of roughly 70 days and ranged from about 12 to 250 days. For stimulating the cultures, overlapping spike peptide pools were used, derived from SARS-CoV-2 as well as from the common cold coronaviruses HCoV-NL63, HCoV-OC43 and HCoV-229E. As controls, cultures received a CEFX viral epitope pool (the positive control), an HIV-1 Nef peptide pool (the negative control), or no peptide at all. The spike-specific CD4+ TCR repertoire was compared before and after mRNA vaccination in over 9 COVID-19 convalescent patients and a few infection-naive healthy vaccine recipients.

The treatment or condition label corresponds to: roughly 11-day PBMC culture with coronavirus spike peptide pools or control peptides (ViraFEST assay). The study used the ViraFEST assay, which expanded antigen-specific T cells with peptide pools and then identified expanded clonotypes by TCR sequencing. The positive SARS-CoV-2 PCR tests of the convalescent patients were dated from March to December 2020, before the Alpha, Beta and Delta variants emerged in the United States. Each well held some 2 million PBMCs cultured in IMDM containing roughly 5% human AB serum and approximately 9.6 IU/ml IL-2, with about 9.4 ug/ml peptide pools added. Half of the culture medium was replaced with fresh IL-2-containing medium on days 3 and 7. After around 10 days of culture, CD4+ T cells were isolated by negative selection with the EasySep CD4+ T cell isolation kit. PBMCs were separated from whole blood using Ficoll-Paque Plus gradient centrifugation and then either used fresh or cryopreserved at -140C. Each culture condition was generally run in triplicate wells.

Libraries were made using PCR. DNA from cultured CD4+ T cells underwent TCR sequencing with the Oncomine TCR Beta short-read assay at the Johns Hopkins FTIC core. The QIAamp micro DNA kit was used to extract genomic DNA from the cultured CD4+ T cells. Oncomine TCR Beta libraries made from cultured CD4+ T cells were pooled using unique dual indexes and sequenced on an Illumina iSeq 100. As for how the authors treated the data: Non-productive sequences were removed, and CDR3s that did not start with C, did not end with F or W, or were shorter than 7 amino acids were discarded. Antigen-specific clonotypes were identified using the MANAFEST web application through comparison of peptide-stimulated wells with reference and other culture wells. An FDR below 0.05, an odds ratio above 5, and a productive frequency above 0.1% in at least two of three replicate wells were required for clones to be considered positive. A clonotype was classed as cross-reactive if the clonotype showed significant expansion both in SARS-CoV-2 spike wells and in at least one common cold coronavirus spike condition. CDR3 homology was assessed with Levenshtein distances (stringdist) and unrooted phylogenetic trees (ape) in R version 3.6.1. TCRdb redid the processing of the public reads, applying fastp at Q25 and MiXCR, and retained in-frame beta chains. Entries that share a CDR3 protein sequence are merged under the most common genes and DNA. The V and J calls, along with clone size, are taken from TCRdb and not from the paper's own processing. In this sample the table shows around 15,000 distinct CDR3 sequences, around 48% of which occur a single time. 15% to 20% of the sample goes to the ten largest clones.

Beyond this particular receptor, the publication reports: Only a relatively small number of convalescent patients were included in the study, and early timepoints following natural infection were not analyzed. Although the median number of SARS-CoV-2-reactive clonotypes went up from roughly 19 after infection to 38 after vaccination, the increase was not significant. Among the post-vaccine SARS-CoV-2-reactive clones in convalescent patients, a median approximately 86% showed up only after vaccination, which suggests vaccine-specific priming. Of the vaccine-specific clones in convalescent patients, 304 of 307, or nearly all, reacted only to SARS-CoV-2 spike and did not cross-react with common cold coronaviruses.

On this clonotype: The target of this receptor is not known. No base quality values were provided; no much bigger clone lies one nucleotide off.

Source: CD4+ T cells from blood, cultured in vitro, taken before SARS-CoV-2 vaccination. The TCR sequence derives from a human donor who had recovered from COVID-19.

CDR3 region: CSATQREEFYNEQFF. The bases read TGCAGTGCCACCCAGCGGGAGGAGTTCTACAATGAGCAGTTCTTC. The receptor chain draws on TRBV20-1 and TRBJ2-1, with 9 bases in between that match TRBD2. Measured from the cysteine to the phenylalanine, the CDR3 is 15 residues long. The kept DNA is CDR3 alone, 45 bases in frame from the first base. Ends trimmed: V by 6 bases, J by 3 bases; bases unmatched to a gene: 9. Via the germline V gene (reference sequence), CDR1 is DFQATT and CDR2 SNEGSKA.